The rows below give T cell receptor beta chains drawn from one sample of a study of cytomegalovirus exposure and HLA in healthy donors. Generated by immunoSEQ multiplex PCR, the TCRdb table keeps only in-frame clones and is missing some. Of 190,000 or so clones in the sample, approximately 80% were seen once. Sequenced input: PBMCs. These receptors were taken from a woman in her 50s in good health and CMV-seropositive. Each CDR3 is given with its conserved first and last residue. The D gene is left open where the match is weak. Rows may omit the clone size; those that give it use once, few, many or a size class.

clone size	V gene	D gene	J gene	CDR3 protein	CDR3 DNA
NA	TRBV10-3	TRBD1	TRBJ2-3	CAISQGVPTDTQYF	TGTGCCATCAGTCAGGGGGTACCCACAGATACGCAGTATTTT
NA	TRBV7-6	NA	TRBJ2-5	CASSSQPGQETQYF	TGTGCCAGCAGCTCCCAACCAGGGCAAGAGACCCAGTACTTC
NA	TRBV7-7	NA	TRBJ2-7	CASGIRSHLGYYEQYF	TGTGCCAGCGGTATAAGAAGTCACCTCGGTTACTACGAGCAGTACTTC
NA	TRBV30	TRBD2	TRBJ2-3	CAWSETSGGATDTQYF	TGTGCCTGGAGTGAAACTAGCGGGGGGGCCACAGATACGCAGTATTTT
NA	TRBV5-4	TRBD2	TRBJ2-5	CASSQALASGGKQETQYF	TGCGCCAGCAGCCAAGCCCTAGCTAGCGGGGGAAAACAAGAGACCCAGTACTTC
once	TRBV11-2	TRBD1	TRBJ2-7	CASSFGTGYEQYF	TGTGCCAGCAGCTTTGGGACAGGGTACGAGCAGTACTTC
NA	TRBV23-1	TRBD1	TRBJ2-7	CASIRAGQVGYEQYF	TGCGCCAGCATTAGGGCGGGACAGGTTGGCTACGAGCAGTACTTC
once	TRBV7-2	NA	TRBJ2-1	CASSLGPGSYNEQFF	TGTGCCAGCAGCTTAGGTCCGGGTTCCTACAATGAGCAGTTCTTC
NA	TRBV6-6	NA	TRBJ2-5	CASSTRGAGVRETQYF	TGTGCCAGCAGTACCCGGGGGGCGGGGGTCCGAGAGACCCAGTACTTC
NA	TRBV9	NA	TRBJ2-7	CASSVDPVGASEQYF	TGTGCCAGCAGCGTAGATCCCGTGGGGGCCTCCGAGCAGTACTTC
NA	TRBV28	TRBD1	TRBJ2-6	CASSFGQGATLSGANVLTF	TGTGCCAGCAGTTTTGGACAGGGGGCTACCCTCTCTGGGGCCAACGTCCTGACTTTC
NA	TRBV30	NA	TRBJ1-2	CAWSVEGYGYTF	TGTGCCTGGAGTGTAGAGGGTTATGGCTACACCTTC
NA	TRBV19	NA	TRBJ2-5	CASSVLQGEGETQYF	TGTGCCAGTAGTGTATTACAGGGAGAGGGAGAGACCCAGTACTTC